These 16 T cell receptor beta chains were sequenced from one sample in a study of cytomegalovirus exposure and HLA in healthy donors. The PCR had 60 Vbeta and 13 Jbeta primers. TCRdb's table, derived via immunoSEQ multiplex PCR, lists solely in-frame clones and lacks some. The table has approximately 220,000 clones, 60% to 80% seen once; the top ten hold roughly 2%. The sequenced sample consisted of PBMCs. The receptors were sampled from a man between 18 and 35 years old in good health and CMV-seronegative.

The V call is TRBV28, the J call TRBJ1-5, with a tentative D call TRBD1 (5 bases). Germline CDR1 is MDHEN and CDR2 is SYDVKM. The CDR3 extends over 14 amino acids. Deletions cut 2 bases from V and 6 bases from J, with 11 bases between. CDR3 nucleotides: TGTGCCAGCAGTTTACTGGGGGGAGGTCAGCCCCAGCATTTT. Its protein is CASSLLGGGQPQHF.

The CDR3 DNA follows: TGTGCCAGCTCACCCCTTCCTACAGGACTAGCGCGGGGAACGAAGCAGTTCTTC. As protein: CASSPLPTGLARGTKQFF. The chain recombines TRBV18 with TRBJ2-1, with 9 positions matching TRBD2. CDR3 length: 18 residues. With V trimmed by 3 bases and J by 11 bases, 20 bases remained unmatched. Germline V gene data show CDR1 as KGHSH and CDR2 as LQKENI.

The chain uses TRBV11-2 and TRBJ2-7, with TRBD1 matching 11 bases. Germline V gene data show CDR1 as SGHAT and CDR2 as FQNNGV. The CDR3 runs 15 residues. With V trimmed by 5 bases and J by 7 bases, 10 bases remained unmatched. CDR3 DNA: TGTGCCAGCAGCCCGGGAAGGACAGGGGGCTGGGAGCAGTACTTC. Protein product: CASSPGRTGGWEQYF.

The chain links TRBV19 to TRBJ2-7; D possibly corresponds to TRBD2 (6 bases). Germline-derived CDR1 and CDR2 are LNHDA and SQIVND (reference sequence). The V and J ends lost 3 bases and 4 bases respectively, with 13 bases between them. The CDR3 totals 14 residues. In nucleotides, the CDR3 is TGTGCCAGTAGTATCCCGGGAGTCAAATACGAGCAGTACTTC. Protein: CASSIPGVKYEQYF.

V usage is TRBV28 and J usage is TRBJ1-6; 7 nucleotides match TRBD1. With 7 bases clipped from V and 7 bases from J, the junction kept 16 bases outside the gene matches. This CDR3 is 17 amino acids long. CDR1 is MDHEN, CDR2 SYDVKM, per germline. In nucleotides, the CDR3 is TGTGCCAGCACCGACCTCTTAGGGGGCTCAATGAATTCACCCCTCCACTTT. Translated: CASTDLLGGSMNSPLHF. Looking up the rest from reference TRBV28 and TRBJ1-6 gives the full variable domain: DVKVTQSSRYLVKRTGEKVFLECVQDMDHENMFWYRQDPGLGLRLIYFSYDVKMKEKGDIPEGYSVSREKKERFSLILESASTNQTSMYLCASTDLLGGSMNSPLHFGNGTRLTVT.

CDR3 sequence reads: CASSSGQAYNEQFF. CDR3 in DNA: TGCGCCAGCAGCTCGGGACAGGCCTACAATGAGCAGTTCTTC. This chain connects TRBV5-1 to TRBJ2-1, with 8 bases identical to TRBD1. Per germline, CDR1 SGHRS and CDR2 YFSETQ. This CDR3 contains 14 residues. V lost 3 bases and J lost 2; bases outside the gene matches: 1.

This chain links TRBV5-5 with TRBJ1-6, with D tentatively TRBD1 (5 bases). Germline loops: CDR1 SGHKS, CDR2 YYEKEE (reference sequence). The CDR3 contains 14 residues. V dropped 0 bases and J dropped 10 bases, with 11 bases sitting between them. As DNA, the CDR3 is TGTGCCAGCAGCTTGGACCAGGGCGGCTCACCCCTCCACTTT. This sequence encodes CASSLDQGGSPLHF.

This clone came up once. V is TRBV7-8 and J is TRBJ2-7; 8 nucleotides align to TRBD1. The V gene end was trimmed by 8 bases and the J gene end by 5 bases; junction bases not matched to a gene: 11. Germline V CDR1 and CDR2: SGHVS, FQNEAQ. CDR3 length: 14 residues. CDR3 DNA: TGTGCCAGCCGCCGGACAGGGAAGTCAGACGAGCAGTACTTC. Protein product: CASRRTGKSDEQYF.

The rearrangement uses TRBV11-3 and TRBJ1-1, with TRBD1 matching 9 bases. CDR1 is SGHNT and CDR2 is YENEEA in the germline V gene. J was trimmed by 3 bases and V by 8 bases; bases with no gene match: 4. The CDR3 length is 13 residues. The CDR3 protein is CASSGQGYTEAFF. Written as DNA, the CDR3 is TGTGCCAGCTCGGGACAGGGATACACTGAAGCTTTCTTT.

V usage is TRBV7-2 and J usage is TRBJ1-1; 8 bases are a match to TRBD1. Germline V CDR1 and CDR2: SGHTA, FQGNSA. J gave up 1 base and V 3 bases, and 4 bases lay outside the gene matches. This CDR3 is 15 amino acids long. The DNA of the CDR3 is TGTGCCAGCAGCTTGACAGGGGAGGGGAACACTGAAGCTTTCTTT. Encoded protein: CASSLTGEGNTEAFF. Using reference TRBV7-2 and TRBJ1-1 for the parts outside the CDR3, the full variable domain is GAGVSQSPSNKVTEKGKDVELRCDPISGHTALYWYRQSLGQGLEFLIYFQGNSAPDKSGLPSDRFSAERTGGSVSTLTIQRTQQEDSAVYLCASSLTGEGNTEAFFGQGTRLTVV.

The J gene is TRBJ2-3, the V gene TRBV11-2, with D uncertain. Trimming took 1 base from V and 1 from J, leaving 9 bases between them. CDR3 length: 15 residues. The germline CDR1 and CDR2 sequences are SGHAT and FQNNGV. Written as DNA, the CDR3 is TGTGCCAGCAGCTTAGGGAGTGCCGGCACAGATACGCAGTATTTT. Its protein product is CASSLGSAGTDTQYF. Based on the CDR3 plus reference TRBV11-2 and TRBJ2-3, the full variable domain is EAGVAQSPRYKIIEKRQSVAFWCNPISGHATLYWYQQILGQGPKLLIQFQNNGVVDDSQLPKDRFSAERLKGVDSTLKIQPAKLEDSAVYLCASSLGSAGTDTQYFGPGTRLTVL.

The chain uses TRBV7-8 and TRBJ1-1; a weak D match, TRBD1 (6 bases). The germline V gene has CDR1 SGHVS and CDR2 FQNEAQ. Between the trimmed V and J ends, which lost 5 bases and 6 bases, there was a span of 16 bases. The CDR3 is 14 amino acids. This CDR3 reads CASSTYYRDPEAFF. As DNA, the CDR3 is TGTGCCAGCAGCACGTACTACAGGGACCCTGAAGCTTTCTTT.

The V and J genes are TRBV11-2 and TRBJ2-7, with a possible D match to TRBD2 (6 bases). The V gene lost 5 bases and the J gene lost 6 bases, with 17 bases spanning the gap. The V gene's germline CDR1 is SGHAT and CDR2 FQNNGV. The CDR3 runs to 14 residues. This CDR3 reads CASSQRGAGTEQYF. In DNA form, the CDR3 reads TGTGCCAGCAGCCAAAGAGGAGCGGGTACCGAGCAGTACTTC.

V is TRBV4-3 and J is TRBJ1-5; no firm D call. The V and J ends lost 3 bases and 1 base respectively, with 13 bases between them. CDR1 is LGHNA, CDR2 YSLEER, per germline. CDR3 length equals 16 residues. Here the CDR3 DNA reads TGCGCCAGCAGCCAGGGCCCCGGGGTGAGCAATCAGCCCCAGCATTTT. Its translation: CASSQGPGVSNQPQHF.

This clone was observed a few times. The V call is TRBV11-2, the J call TRBJ2-5; 8 bases match TRBD1. Unmatched junction bases numbered 3, after V lost 2 bases and J lost 4 bases. Germline CDR1 SGHAT, CDR2 FQNNGV. The length of the CDR3 is 14 residues. The CDR3 DNA reads TGTGCCAGCAGCTTATCAGGGGGCAGAGAGACCCAGTACTTC. Protein: CASSLSGGRETQYF.

The gene calls are TRBV5-1 and TRBJ2-7, with 8 bases lining up with TRBD1. Germline assignment: CDR1 SGHRS and CDR2 YFSETQ. Unmatched junction bases numbered 12, after V lost 4 bases and J lost 6 bases. This CDR3 spans 15 amino acids. The CDR3 coding sequence is TGCGCCAGCAGCCTCGATCCCGGGACAGGCACCGAGCAGTACTTC. It specifies CASSLDPGTGTEQYF.